The text below deals with one TCR beta chain. TCRdb's table, derived via immunoSEQ multiplex PCR, lists solely in-frame clones and lacks some. The data show around 420,000 clones, approximately 88% seen once. These data belong to a study of blood T cell repertoires in COVID-19. CDR3 size: 15 residues. The V and J ends lost 4 bases and 4 bases, in that order; junction bases with no gene match: 7. Germline-derived CDR1 and CDR2 are SGHRS and YFSETQ. This chain uses TRBV5-1 with TRBJ1-4; 7 bases agree with TRBD1. The specimen sequenced was PBMCs or T cells enriched from blood (not recorded which). The sequence derives from a woman aged 40 to 50 with acute COVID-19. CDR3 amino acids: CASSGGTANNEKLFF. The CDR3 coding sequence is TGCGCCAGCAGCGGGGGGACAGCCAATAATGAAAAACTGTTTTTT.